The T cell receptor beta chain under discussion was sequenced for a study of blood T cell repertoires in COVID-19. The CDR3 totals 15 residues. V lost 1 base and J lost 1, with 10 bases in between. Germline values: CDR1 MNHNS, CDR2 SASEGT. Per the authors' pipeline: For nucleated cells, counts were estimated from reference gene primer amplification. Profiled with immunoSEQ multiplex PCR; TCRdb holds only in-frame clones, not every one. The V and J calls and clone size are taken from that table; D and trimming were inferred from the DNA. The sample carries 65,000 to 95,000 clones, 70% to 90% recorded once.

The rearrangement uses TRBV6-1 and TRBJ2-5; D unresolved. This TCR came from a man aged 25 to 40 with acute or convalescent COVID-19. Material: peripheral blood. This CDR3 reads CASSEGQALQETQYF. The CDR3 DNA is TGTGCCAGCAGTGAAGGCCAGGCCCTCCAAGAGACCCAGTACTTC.